There are a few counts of the clone carrying this T cell receptor beta chain. Its antigen is currently unknown. The sample carries other DNA sequences with the same CDR3. This specimen comes from a study of cytomegalovirus exposure and HLA in healthy donors. V was trimmed by 3 bases and J by 2 bases, leaving 11 bases between them. The CDR3 loop spans 14 amino acids. Germline loops: CDR1 MDHEN, CDR2 SYDVKM. Study-wide findings and caveats: 15,000 to 20,000 TCR beta sequences were associated with HLA alleles at 0.05 false discovery rate in a later analysis. A later analysis appeared to link common viral pathogens to several of the most significant clusters.

In the PCR, 60 Vbeta and 13 Jbeta primers were used. Original processing methods: In a later analysis, some 80 million unique TCR beta chains included roughly 11 million shared by two or more donors. Repertoires were generated with immunoSEQ multiplex PCR, while TCRdb's copy carries only in-frame clones and drops some. V and J calls and clone size are given by that table; D and trimming were obtained from the DNA. The table lists roughly 130,000 clones, 75% to 85% of them singletons. The TCR was taken from a man aged 35 to 55 in good health and CMV-seronegative. V is TRBV28 and J is TRBJ2-7; D is unresolved. The sequencing sample was made of PBMCs. CDR3 coding DNA: TGTGCCAGCAGTTTGGCCGGCGGCCCCTACGAGCAGTACTTC. This translates into CASSLAGGPYEQYF.